Listed below are T cell receptor beta chains from one sample, sequenced in a study of T cells in Graves' hyperthyroidism and ophthalmopathy. MiXCR was run by TCRdb on the multiplex PCR reads, yielding one entry per CDR3 protein. The profile shows fewer than 750,000 distinct CDR3 sequences, more than 12% of them singletons. Material: blood. The receptors shown here come from a woman aged 50 to 60 with Graves' ophthalmopathy. CDR3s include the opening cysteine and the closing phenylalanine or tryptophan. D genes are given only for firm matches. Not all rows give a size; the values are once, few, many and, for expanded clones, a class.

TRBJ2-5 TRBV5-5 NA TRBD1 CASSPGGGVSETQYF TGTGCCAGCAGCCCAGGGGGTGGGGTGTCGGAGACCCAGTACTTC
TRBJ2-1 TRBV24-1 many NA CATSDLVTETINEQFF TGTGCCACCAGTGATTTGGTGACTGAAACTATCAATGAGCAGTTCTTC
TRBJ2-1 TRBV4-2 many TRBD2 CASSRVTSVSSYNEQFF TGTGCCAGCAGCAGAGTTACTAGCGTCAGCTCCTACAATGAGCAGTTCTTC
TRBJ2-1 TRBV3-1 many NA CANSTGTLYNEQFF TGTGCCAACTCGACAGGGACTCTCTACAATGAGCAGTTCTTC
TRBJ1-1 TRBV20-1 few NA CSARDSRGNTEAFF TGCAGTGCTAGAGATAGCCGCGGGAACACTGAAGCTTTCTTT
TRBJ2-7 TRBV28 NA TRBD1 CASMGQSSYEQYF TGTGCCAGCATGGGACAGAGCTCCTACGAGCAGTACTTC
TRBJ2-1 TRBV20-1 many TRBD2 CSASAGHRTSNEQFF TGCAGTGCTAGTGCGGGGCACCGGACTAGTAATGAGCAGTTCTTC
TRBJ2-5 TRBV7-9 few NA CASSAPEIDPGQETQYF TGTGCCAGCAGCGCACCAGAGATAGACCCGGGTCAAGAGACCCAGTACTTC
TRBJ2-2 TRBV30 many NA CAWSTNTGELFF TGTGCCTGGAGTACGAACACCGGGGAGCTGTTTTTT
TRBJ2-5 TRBV18 many NA CASSPPALSETQYF TGTGCCAGCTCACCACCAGCGCTTTCAGAGACCCAGTACTTC
TRBJ1-2 TRBV24-1 many NA CATSGSGAPSGYTF TGTGCCACCAGTGGATCTGGGGCGCCTTCTGGCTACACCTTC
TRBJ1-1 TRBV29-1 many NA CSVGSDKNTEAFF TGCAGCGTGGGGTCAGACAAGAACACTGAAGCTTTCTTT
TRBJ2-2 TRBV28 many NA CASSLAPQHLSGELFF TGTGCCAGCAGTTTAGCCCCCCAGCACCTTAGCGGGGAGCTGTTTTTT
TRBJ1-1 TRBV5-1 many NA CASSLATSTTEAFF TGCGCCAGCAGCTTGGCCACATCTACCACTGAAGCTTTCTTT
TRBJ2-3 TRBV3-1 many NA CASSQDPESTDTQYF TGTGCCAGCAGCCAAGATCCGGAATCCACAGATACGCAGTATTTT
TRBJ2-5 TRBV24-1 many TRBD2 CATSDSLASETQYF TGTGCCACCAGTGACTCACTAGCGTCGGAGACCCAGTACTTC